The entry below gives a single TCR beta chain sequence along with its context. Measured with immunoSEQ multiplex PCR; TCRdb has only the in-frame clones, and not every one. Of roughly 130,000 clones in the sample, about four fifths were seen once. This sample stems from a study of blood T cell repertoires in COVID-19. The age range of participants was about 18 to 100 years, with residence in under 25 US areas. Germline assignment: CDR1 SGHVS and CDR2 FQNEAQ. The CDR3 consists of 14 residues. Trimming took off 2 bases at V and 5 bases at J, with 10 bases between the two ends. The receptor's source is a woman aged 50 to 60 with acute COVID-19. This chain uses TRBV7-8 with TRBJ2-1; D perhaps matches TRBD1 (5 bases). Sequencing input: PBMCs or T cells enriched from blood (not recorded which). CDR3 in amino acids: CASSLWSRDNEQFF. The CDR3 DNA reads TGTGCCAGCAGCTTATGGTCCAGGGACAATGAGCAGTTCTTC. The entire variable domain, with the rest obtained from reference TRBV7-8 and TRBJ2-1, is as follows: GAGVSQSPRYKVAKRGQDVALRCDPISGHVSLFWYQQALGQGPEFLTYFQNEAQLDKSGLPSDRFFAERPEGSVSTLKIQRTQQEDSAVYLCASSLWSRDNEQFFGPGTRLTVL.